A selection of T cell receptor beta chains follows, all from one sample in a study of cytomegalovirus exposure and HLA in healthy donors. This table comes from immunoSEQ multiplex PCR, and its TCRdb copy is limited to in-frame clones, with some not included. The table has some 130,000 clones, more than 75% seen once. The sequenced sample consisted of PBMCs. These TCRs come from a woman in her thirties in good health and CMV-seronegative. Both conserved end residues are part of each CDR3. Each record gives: clone size, V gene, J gene, D gene, CDR3 DNA, CDR3 protein. The D gene is left open where the match is weak. Size is omitted from some rows. Given values are once, few, many or a class for expanded clones.

abundance: once; v_gene: TRBV30; j_gene: TRBJ2-7; d_gene: TRBD1; CDR3nt: TGTGCCTGGAGACGACAGGGCCTCTCCTACGAGCAGTACTTC; CDR3aa: CAWRRQGLSYEQYF
abundance: once; v_gene: TRBV9; j_gene: TRBJ1-1; d_gene: .; CDR3nt: TGTGCCAGCAGCGTAGGAGTAAGCATGAACACTGAAGCTTTCTTT; CDR3aa: CASSVGVSMNTEAFF
abundance: once; v_gene: TRBV27; j_gene: TRBJ2-7; d_gene: .; CDR3nt: TGTGCCAGCAGCCCCTTCGGGATGGGATACGAGCAGTACTTC; CDR3aa: CASSPFGMGYEQYF
abundance: .; v_gene: TRBV5-5; j_gene: TRBJ1-2; d_gene: .; CDR3nt: TGTGCCAGCAGCTTGGACGGACAGATCTATGGCTACACCTTC; CDR3aa: CASSLDGQIYGYTF
abundance: .; v_gene: TRBV5-1; j_gene: TRBJ2-3; d_gene: .; CDR3nt: TGCGCCAGCAGCTTGGGAGGACAGCTATTCACAGATACGCAGTATTTT; CDR3aa: CASSLGGQLFTDTQYF
abundance: once; v_gene: TRBV19; j_gene: TRBJ1-4; d_gene: TRBD1; CDR3nt: TGTGCCAGTAGTATTGGGACAGGGCTCCCGGGACTGTTTTTT; CDR3aa: CASSIGTGLPGLFF
abundance: .; v_gene: TRBV7-2; j_gene: TRBJ1-2; d_gene: .; CDR3nt: TGTGCCAGCAGCTTAGAGGTGGGTCGACAAGGCTACACCTTC; CDR3aa: CASSLEVGRQGYTF
abundance: .; v_gene: TRBV6-5; j_gene: TRBJ2-7; d_gene: .; CDR3nt: TGTGCCAGCAGTTACTCAGCAGGGTCGTACGAGCAGTACTTC; CDR3aa: CASSYSAGSYEQYF
abundance: .; v_gene: TRBV7-2; j_gene: TRBJ1-5; d_gene: .; CDR3nt: TGTGCCAGCAGCTTTGACAGAGCCCAGCCCCAGCATTTT; CDR3aa: CASSFDRAQPQHF
abundance: .; v_gene: TRBV29-1; j_gene: TRBJ2-7; d_gene: .; CDR3nt: TGCAGCATAGGACATAGACCGAGCGAGCAGTACTTC; CDR3aa: CSIGHRPSEQYF
abundance: .; v_gene: TRBV9; j_gene: TRBJ2-1; d_gene: .; CDR3nt: TGTGCCAGCAGCGTAGTCGCTTGGGGCCCCTACAATGAGCAGTTCTTC; CDR3aa: CASSVVAWGPYNEQFF
abundance: .; v_gene: TRBV5-1; j_gene: TRBJ1-1; d_gene: .; CDR3nt: TGCGCCAGCAGCCCCCGGGAAAGAAACACTGAAGCTTTCTTT; CDR3aa: CASSPRERNTEAFF
abundance: .; v_gene: TRBV28; j_gene: TRBJ1-5; d_gene: .; CDR3nt: TGTGCCAGCAGTTCGGGACTGTCTAATCAGCCCCAGCATTTT; CDR3aa: CASSSGLSNQPQHF